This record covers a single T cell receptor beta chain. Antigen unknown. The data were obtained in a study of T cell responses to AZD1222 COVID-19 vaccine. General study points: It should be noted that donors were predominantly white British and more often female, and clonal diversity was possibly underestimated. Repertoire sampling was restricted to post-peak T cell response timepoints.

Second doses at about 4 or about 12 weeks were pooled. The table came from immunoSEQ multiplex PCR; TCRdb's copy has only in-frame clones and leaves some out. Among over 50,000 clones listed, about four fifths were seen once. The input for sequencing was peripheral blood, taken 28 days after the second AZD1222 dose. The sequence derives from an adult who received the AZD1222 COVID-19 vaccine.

The CDR3 nucleotides are TGTGCCAGCAGTATTTCGGGACAGACGAACACCGGGGAGCTGTTTTTT. It is translated as CASSISGQTNTGELFF. This chain links TRBV2 with TRBJ2-2; 7 bases match TRBD1. V shed 5 bases, J shed 0 bases, and the junction held 6 bases outside the gene matches. Germline V lookup: CDR1 SNHLY, CDR2 FYNNEI. CDR3 length: 16 amino acids.